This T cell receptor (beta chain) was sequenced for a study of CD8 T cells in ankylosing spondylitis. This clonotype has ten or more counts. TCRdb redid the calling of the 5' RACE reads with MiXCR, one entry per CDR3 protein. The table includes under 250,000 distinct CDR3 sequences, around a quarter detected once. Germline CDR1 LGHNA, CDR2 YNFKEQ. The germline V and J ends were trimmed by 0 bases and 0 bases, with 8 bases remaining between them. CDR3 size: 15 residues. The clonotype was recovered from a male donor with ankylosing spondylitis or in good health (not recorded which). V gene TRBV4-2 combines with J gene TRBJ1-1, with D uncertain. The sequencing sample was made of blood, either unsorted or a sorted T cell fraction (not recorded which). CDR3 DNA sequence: TGTGCCAGCAGCCAAGATCGTTGGCTGAACACTGAAGCTTTCTTT. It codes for CASSQDRWLNTEAFF.